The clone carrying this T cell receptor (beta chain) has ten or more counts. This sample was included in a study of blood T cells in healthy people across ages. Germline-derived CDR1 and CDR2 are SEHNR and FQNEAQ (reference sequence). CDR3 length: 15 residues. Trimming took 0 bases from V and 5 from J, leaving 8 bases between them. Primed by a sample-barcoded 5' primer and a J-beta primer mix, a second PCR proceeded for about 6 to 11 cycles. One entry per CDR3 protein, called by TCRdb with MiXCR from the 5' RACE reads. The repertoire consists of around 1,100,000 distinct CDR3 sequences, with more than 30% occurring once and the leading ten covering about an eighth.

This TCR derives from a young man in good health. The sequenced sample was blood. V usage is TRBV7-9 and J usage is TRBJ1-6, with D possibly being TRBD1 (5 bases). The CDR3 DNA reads TGTGCCAGCAGCTTAGCGGCAGGGAATAATTCACCCCTCCACTTT. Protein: CASSLAAGNNSPLHF.